The T cell receptor (beta chain) under discussion was sequenced for a study of cytomegalovirus exposure and HLA in healthy donors. Background on the study: Around 180 million T cells yielded roughly 100 million unique TCR beta sequences, as an earlier analysis found. Study-level results: Analysis was carried out at a later point, and it linked a missense DCLRE1C variant to TCR beta V- and J-gene trimming.

Researchers ran the PCR with 60 Vbeta and 13 Jbeta primers. Repertoires were generated with immunoSEQ multiplex PCR, while TCRdb's copy carries only in-frame clones and drops some. The top ten hold roughly 5% of the sample, which has over 100,000 clones, roughly 85% seen once. The donors gave bone marrow, and they were healthy. Of note for this clone: Its matching antigen is unknown.

The specimen was PBMCs. The clonotype was recovered from a man aged 60 to 69 in good health and CMV-seropositive.

The CDR3 nucleotides read TGCGCCAGTACCGACAGGGGAGAGACCCAGTACTTC. Its protein product is CASTDRGETQYF. This chain links TRBV10-2 with TRBJ2-5; 8 positions match TRBD1. Germline trimming cut 9 bases from V and 4 bases from J; bases unmatched to any gene: 4. The CDR3 extends over 12 amino acids. Looked up from germline, CDR1 is WSHSY and CDR2 is SAAADI.